A selection of T cell receptor beta chains follows, all from one sample in a study of shared clonotypes between healthy human individuals. Method: immunoSEQ multiplex PCR; TCRdb's copy keeps in-frame clones and lacks some. The repertoire consists of 2 million to 2.5 million clones, with around 96% occurring once and the leading ten covering roughly 1%. Sequencing input: naive CD8+ T cells sorted from blood. The source is a man between 18 and 35 years old in good health. CDR3s include the opening cysteine and the closing phenylalanine or tryptophan. Each record gives: D gene, J gene, V gene, clone size, CDR3 protein, CDR3 DNA. D genes are given only for firm matches. For some rows the clone size is stated as once, few or many, or as a class when expanded; others skip it.

>TRBD1|TRBJ1-1|TRBV7-9|-
CASSLAEGADTEAFF
TGTGCCAGCAGCTTAGCGGAGGGGGCTGACACTGAAGCTTTCTTT
>-|TRBJ1-4|TRBV5-4|once
CASSLGGEKLFF
TGTGCCAGCAGCTTGGGCGGGGAAAAACTGTTTTTT
>-|TRBJ1-1|TRBV28|-
CASSLSASTEAFF
TGTGCCAGCAGTTTGAGTGCTTCCACTGAAGCTTTCTTT
>-|TRBJ2-7|TRBV28|-
CASSWGRRYEQYF
TGTGCCAGCAGTTGGGGTAGGAGGTACGAGCAGTACTTC
>-|TRBJ1-1|TRBV10-1|-
CASSDDTEAFF
TGCGCCAGCAGTGATGACACTGAAGCTTTCTTT
>-|TRBJ2-3|TRBV5-4|-
CASSPLPRVVTDTQYF
TGTGCCAGCAGCCCCCTTCCAAGGGTTGTGACAGATACGCAGTATTTT
>-|TRBJ2-2|TRBV9|-
CASSVSYGGLTGELFF
TGTGCCAGCAGCGTATCCTACGGGGGGCTCACCGGGGAGCTGTTTTTT
>-|TRBJ2-2|TRBV7-9|once
CASSPPPTGELFF
TGTGCCAGCAGCCCACCGCCCACCGGGGAGCTGTTTTTT
>TRBD2|TRBJ2-1|TRBV4-1|-
CASSHTGTSDNEQFF
TGCGCCAGCAGCCACACCGGGACTAGTGACAATGAGCAGTTCTTC
>TRBD1|TRBJ2-7|TRBV2|-
CASSEERQGAKNEQYF
TGTGCCAGCAGTGAGGAGAGACAGGGGGCGAAGAACGAGCAGTACTTC
>-|TRBJ2-7|TRBV11-1|-
CASSLDLGAPNEQYF
TGTGCCAGCAGCTTAGATCTAGGGGCTCCCAACGAGCAGTACTTC
>-|TRBJ2-5|TRBV11-2|-
CASSLVLGETQYF
TGTGCCAGCAGCTTGGTATTAGGAGAGACCCAGTACTTC
>-|TRBJ2-7|TRBV5-8|-
CASNYLGNEQYF
TGTGCCAGCAACTACCTAGGGAACGAGCAGTACTTC
>-|TRBJ1-6|TRBV27|-
CASSFNSYNSPLHF
TGTGCCAGCAGTTTTAACAGCTATAATTCACCCCTCCACTTT
>-|TRBJ2-5|TRBV11-2|-
CASSLGTPETQYF
TGTGCCAGCAGCCTCGGGACGCCGGAGACCCAGTACTTC
>TRBD1|TRBJ1-1|TRBV19|-
CATLLMTGLRTEAFF
TGTGCCACCCTCCTTATGACAGGGTTAAGGACTGAAGCTTTCTTT
>-|TRBJ1-1|TRBV6-6|few
CASSYSEGNTEAFF
TGTGCCAGCAGTTACTCGGAAGGGAACACTGAAGCTTTCTTT
>-|TRBJ2-2|TRBV9|-
CASSVEPGSGELFF
TGTGCCAGCAGCGTAGAGCCCGGGTCCGGGGAGCTGTTTTTT
>-|TRBJ2-7|TRBV4-1|-
CASSSSLSYEQYF
TGCGCCAGCAGCTCATCCCTCTCCTACGAGCAGTACTTC
>-|TRBJ1-1|TRBV6-1|-
CASSPPGLGNTEAFF
TGTGCCAGCAGTCCCCCAGGTCTAGGGAACACTGAAGCTTTCTTT
>-|TRBJ2-5|TRBV4-1|-
CASSHVGVQETQYF
TGCGCCAGCAGCCATGTAGGGGTCCAAGAGACCCAGTACTTC
>TRBD1|TRBJ2-3|TRBV11-3|once
CASSYLRDRGPDTQYF
TGTGCCAGCAGTTATCTCCGGGACAGGGGCCCAGATACGCAGTATTTT
>TRBD1|TRBJ1-1|TRBV9|-
CASSVEGAGGEAFF
TGTGCCAGCAGCGTAGAAGGGGCAGGGGGTGAAGCTTTCTTT
>-|TRBJ1-1|TRBV4-1|-
CASSHEAGGGTEAFF
TGCGCCAGCAGCCATGAGGCCGGGGGTGGCACTGAAGCTTTCTTT
>-|TRBJ2-7|TRBV4-3|-
CASSQGHAGQRNSYEQYF
TGCGCCAGCAGCCAAGGTCATGCCGGACAGAGAAACTCCTACGAGCAGTACTTC
>-|TRBJ2-1|TRBV11-3|-
CASSALEDEQFF
TGTGCCAGCAGCGCCCTAGAGGACGAGCAGTTCTTC
>TRBD2|TRBJ2-1|TRBV9|-
CASSAPLAGGPNEQFF
TGTGCCAGCAGCGCCCCACTAGCGGGAGGGCCCAATGAGCAGTTCTTC
>TRBD1|TRBJ2-7|TRBV4-3|-
CASSPTQGAWEQYF
TGCGCCAGCAGTCCGACACAGGGGGCTTGGGAGCAGTACTTC
>-|TRBJ2-7|TRBV10-2|-
CASSQDLGYEQYF
TGCGCCAGCAGTCAGGACCTCGGCTACGAGCAGTACTTC
>-|TRBJ2-7|TRBV19|-
CASSSLYEQYF
TGTGCCAGTAGTTCGTTATACGAGCAGTACTTC
>TRBD1|TRBJ2-7|TRBV7-9|few
CASSWTGNEQYF
TGTGCCAGCAGCTGGACAGGGAACGAGCAGTACTTC
>-|TRBJ1-2|TRBV4-1|-
CASSQGNPSHYGCTF
TGCGCCAGCAGCCAAGGAAATCCATCCCATTATGGCTGCACCTTC
>-|TRBJ2-2|TRBV9|-
CASDSLAGELFF
TGTGCCAGTGACAGTCTTGCCGGGGAGCTGTTTTTT
>-|TRBJ1-3|TRBV7-8|-
CASSLWGTQGGNTIYF
TGTGCCAGCAGCTTATGGGGGACCCAAGGCGGAAACACCATATATTTT
>TRBD1|TRBJ2-7|TRBV5-4|-
CASSLVGQGAWEQYF
TGTGCCAGCAGCTTGGTCGGACAGGGGGCTTGGGAGCAGTACTTC
>TRBD2|TRBJ2-3|TRBV4-1|-
CASSHLSGDLTDTQYF
TGCGCCAGCAGCCACCTTAGCGGGGACCTCACAGATACGCAGTATTTT
>-|TRBJ2-3|TRBV6-1|-
CASSEVWTITDTQYF
TGTGCCAGCAGTGAAGTATGGACCATCACAGATACGCAGTATTTT
>TRBD2|TRBJ2-5|TRBV27|-
CASSLSLGEGETQYF
TGTGCCAGCAGTTTATCGCTGGGGGAGGGAGAGACCCAGTACTTC